This TCR beta chain comes out of a study of beta chain features in type 1 diabetes. Whole-study findings and limits: Patients with type 1 diabetes carried fewer insertions and had more deletions at their VDJ junctions. Compared to healthy donors, patients appeared to have naive, central memory and Treg TCRB repertoires that were more alike. People with Type 1 diabetes carried modestly yet significantly shorter TCRB CDR3s in all four CD4+ subsets.

Via the markers CD45RO/CCR7/CD25/CD127/CD95/CD27, stem cell-like memory, regulatory, central memory and naive CD4+ cells were sorted. On this clone: The antigen remains unidentified.

Sequenced material consisted of expressed TCRB transcripts (all of the isolated RNA was reverse transcribed). Clones were read by immunoSEQ multiplex PCR, and TCRdb kept only the in-frame ones, dropping some. The sample includes 70,000 to 90,000 clones, 30% to 35% of them seen just once. Per the germline V gene, CDR1 is SGHDT and CDR2 is YYEEEE. V was pared by 1 base and J by 5 bases, with 4 bases of the junction left unmatched. This CDR3 is 15 amino acids long. This receptor was taken from a woman between 18 and 29 years old in good health. The genes are TRBV5-6 and TRBJ2-5; the match to TRBD1 covers 11 bases. The sequenced sample consisted of stem cell memory CD4+ T cells from blood. CDR3 in DNA: TGTGCCAGCAGCTTGAGGACAGGGGGCTGGGAGACCCAGTACTTC. This encodes CASSLRTGGWETQYF.